This T cell receptor beta chain came from a study of blood T cell repertoires in COVID-19. Study context: PBMCs, B-cell-depleted T cells, or T cells were the source of the cDNA or gDNA that made up the material.

As to this clone: Other DNA variants within this sample encode the same CDR3.

The age range of participants was 18 to 89 years, with residence in approximately 25 US areas. Participants had their cohort set by participant-reported clinical history. Germline-derived CDR1 and CDR2 are GTSNPN and SVGIG (reference sequence). This CDR3 contains 11 residues. Trimming cost V 0 bases and J 8 bases, with 7 bases left between them. TCRdb keeps only in-frame clones here, not all; method: immunoSEQ multiplex PCR. There are 250,000 to 300,000 clones in the sample; approximately 91% occur only once, and roughly 2% lies in the top ten. The chain combines TRBV30 with TRBJ1-2; tentatively, D is TRBD1 (5 bases). This clonotype was sampled from a woman between 35 and 50 years old with acute COVID-19. Input material: PBMCs or T cells enriched from blood (not recorded which). The CDR3 loop is CAWSVRGGYTF. The CDR3 DNA reads as TGTGCCTGGAGTGTACGGGGGGGCTACACCTTC.